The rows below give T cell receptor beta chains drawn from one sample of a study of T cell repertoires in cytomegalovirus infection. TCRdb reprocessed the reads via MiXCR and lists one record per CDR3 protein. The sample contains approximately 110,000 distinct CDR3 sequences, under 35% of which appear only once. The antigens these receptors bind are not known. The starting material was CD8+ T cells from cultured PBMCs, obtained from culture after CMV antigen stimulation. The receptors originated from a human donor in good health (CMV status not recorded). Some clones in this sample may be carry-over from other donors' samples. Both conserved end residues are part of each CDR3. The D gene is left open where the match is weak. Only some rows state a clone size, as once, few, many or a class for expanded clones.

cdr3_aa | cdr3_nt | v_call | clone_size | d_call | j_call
CASSLTPPGVESSSYEQYF | TGTGCCAGCAGTTTAACCCCCCCCGGAGTAGAAAGCAGCTCCTACGAGCAGTACTTC | TRBV27 | few | . | TRBJ2-7
CASSQEDRGLTYGYTF | TGTGCCAGCAGCCAGGAAGACAGGGGGCTGACCTATGGCTACACCTTC | TRBV4-2 | few | TRBD1 | TRBJ1-2
CASSFYRVAFF | TGTGCCAGCAGTTTCTACAGGGTGGCTTTCTTT | TRBV6-2/TRBV6-3 | many | . | TRBJ1-1
CASSFETMQKSGELFF | TGTGCCAGCAGCTTTGAAACTATGCAAAAGAGCGGGGAGCTGTTTTTT | TRBV5-4 | few | . | TRBJ2-2
CASSLGSSGANVLTF | TGTGCCAGCAGCCTAGGGAGCTCTGGGGCCAACGTCCTGACTTTC | TRBV5-6 | . | . | TRBJ2-6
CSAMGADSYYEQYF | TGCAGTGCCATGGGGGCGGACAGCTACTACGAGCAGTACTTC | TRBV20-1 | once | . | TRBJ2-7
CASSLRDRVGETQYF | TGTGCTAGCAGCTTAAGGGACAGGGTCGGGGAGACCCAGTACTTC | TRBV7-6 | few | TRBD1 | TRBJ2-5
CASSFTVGDEQYF | TGTGCCAGCAGTTTCACAGTTGGGGACGAGCAGTACTTC | TRBV12-3/TRBV12-4 | . | . | TRBJ2-7
CASSADGNTEAFF | TGTGCCAGCAGTGCTGACGGGAACACTGAAGCTTTCTTT | TRBV6-5 | . | . | TRBJ1-1
CASSPVGQDMNTEAFF | TGTGCCAGCAGCCCGGTGGGACAAGATATGAACACTGAAGCTTTCTTT | TRBV5-4 | . | . | TRBJ1-1
CASSEMILGTGGRNIQYF | TGTGCCAGCAGTGAAATGATTTTGGGGACAGGGGGGCGCAACATTCAGTACTTC | TRBV6-1 | . | TRBD1 | TRBJ2-4
CASKETGPRVEQYF | TGTGCCAGCAAAGAGACCGGGCCGCGGGTCGAGCAGTACTTC | TRBV7-2 | few | . | TRBJ2-7
CASRLRAGVWETQYF | TGTGCCAGCAGACTTAGAGCGGGGGTCTGGGAGACCCAGTACTTC | TRBV2 | . | TRBD2 | TRBJ2-5
CASSLALNEAFF | TGTGCCAGCAGCTTAGCGCTAAATGAAGCTTTCTTT | TRBV7-6 | few | . | TRBJ1-1
CASSSPDHYGYTF | TGTGCCAGCAGTTCCCCAGACCACTATGGCTACACCTTC | TRBV28 | many | . | TRBJ1-2
CASSSGLYNEQFF | TGTGCCAGTAGTTCGGGTTTATACAATGAGCAGTTCTTC | TRBV19 | many | . | TRBJ2-1
CASSQTSGEPYEQYF | TGCGCCAGCAGCCAGACTAGCGGGGAGCCCTACGAGCAGTACTTC | TRBV4-1 | . | TRBD2 | TRBJ2-7
CASSYRTSGVPYEQYF | TGTGCCAGCAGTTACCGCACTAGCGGGGTACCCTACGAGCAGTACTTC | TRBV6-2/TRBV6-3 | few | TRBD2 | TRBJ2-7
CASSLLPDREAYNEQFF | TGCGCCAGCAGCTTGCTACCCGACAGGGAGGCTTACAATGAGCAGTTCTTC | TRBV5-1 | few | . | TRBJ2-1
CASSQDVGTYEQYF | TGCGCCAGCAGCCAAGATGTGGGTACCTACGAGCAGTACTTC | TRBV4-3 | few | . | TRBJ2-7
CASSYRRGGYQETQYF | TGTGCCAGCAGTTACAGGCGGGGGGGATACCAAGAGACCCAGTACTTC | TRBV6-5 | . | TRBD2 | TRBJ2-5
CASSLGTRLGGGETQYF | TGTGCCAGCAGCTTAGGAACCCGACTAGGGGGGGGAGAGACCCAGTACTTC | TRBV7-8 | . | . | TRBJ2-5
CASSEAFWDSNTEAFF | TGTGCCAGCAGTGAAGCTTTCTGGGACAGTAACACTGAAGCTTTCTTT | TRBV2 | . | TRBD1 | TRBJ1-1
CASSLSREQYF | TGTGCCAGCAGTTTGAGCCGGGAGCAGTACTTC | TRBV28 | many | . | TRBJ2-7
CASMGREQYF | TGTGCCAGCATGGGGCGGGAGCAGTACTTC | TRBV2 | . | . | TRBJ2-7
CASSQHVDRANEKLFF | TGCGCCAGCAGCCAGCACGTCGACAGGGCTAATGAAAAACTGTTTTTT | TRBV4-1 | few | TRBD1 | TRBJ1-4
CASSSRTSPRETQYF | TGTGCCAGCAGCTCCCGGACATCCCCGCGGGAGACCCAGTACTTC | TRBV13 | . | . | TRBJ2-5
CATSDTTGSNTGELFF | TGTGCCACCAGTGACACGACAGGAAGCAACACCGGGGAGCTGTTTTTT | TRBV24-1 | few | . | TRBJ2-2
CASSSKGTGLAHGYTF | TGTGCCAGCAGCTCTAAAGGGACAGGGCTGGCGCATGGCTACACCTTC | TRBV7-9 | . | TRBD1 | TRBJ1-2
CASSFWTGETQYF | TGTGCCAGCAGTTTCTGGACAGGGGAGACCCAGTACTTC | TRBV28 | . | TRBD1 | TRBJ2-5
CASSPWGVGNEQFF | TGTGCCAGCAGCCCCTGGGGGGTCGGGAATGAGCAGTTCTTC | TRBV7-2 | few | . | TRBJ2-1
CANSYSWAGVKNIQYF | TGTGCCAACAGTTACTCATGGGCAGGGGTCAAAAACATTCAGTACTTC | TRBV6-8 | . | . | TRBJ2-4
CASSADMSSGNTIYF | TGTGCCAGTAGTGCGGATATGAGCTCTGGAAACACCATATATTTT | TRBV19 | many | . | TRBJ1-3
CASSYLNTGELFF | TGTGCCAGCAGTTACTTAAACACCGGGGAGCTGTTTTTT | TRBV6-2/TRBV6-3 | . | . | TRBJ2-2
CASSLVLAGELFF | TGTGCCAGCAGTTTGGTTCTCGCCGGGGAGCTGTTTTTT | TRBV27 | . | . | TRBJ2-2
CASKEWWGSYNEQFF | TGCGCCAGCAAAGAATGGTGGGGGAGTTACAATGAGCAGTTCTTC | TRBV5-1 | . | . | TRBJ2-1
CASSEDRVGSYEQYF | TGTGCCAGCAGCGAAGACAGGGTGGGGTCCTACGAGCAGTACTTC | TRBV7-8 | . | TRBD1 | TRBJ2-7
CASSHVDGDTQYF | TGTGCCAGCAGCCATGTTGATGGAGATACGCAGTATTTT | TRBV4-2 | . | . | TRBJ2-3
CASSFEEGLLLNEKLFF | TGTGCCAGCAGTTTTGAGGAGGGCCTTCTTTTAAATGAAAAACTGTTTTTT | TRBV28 | many | . | TRBJ1-4
CASSGTGDGEQYF | TGTGCCAGCAGCGGCACAGGGGACGGGGAGCAGTACTTC | TRBV6-1 | few | TRBD1 | TRBJ2-7
CASSYYGVSQPQHF | TGTGCCAGCAGTTACTACGGGGTTTCTCAGCCCCAGCATTTT | TRBV6-2/TRBV6-3 | . | . | TRBJ1-5
CASSPGTGTEEGFGDQYF | TGCGCCAGCAGTCCTGGGACAGGGACCGAGGAGGGGTTCGGGGACCAGTACTTC | TRBV23-1 | . | TRBD1 | TRBJ2-5
CASSHGTGKVEDYGYTF | TGCGCCAGCAGCCATGGGACAGGGAAGGTGGAGGACTATGGCTACACCTTC | TRBV4-1 | once | TRBD1 | TRBJ1-2
CASSSPQGGDTQYF | TGTGCCAGCAGCTCACCACAGGGAGGGGATACGCAGTATTTT | TRBV7-2 | few | . | TRBJ2-3
CASRHLTTGPRKDTQYF | TGTGCCAGCAGACACCTGACGACAGGGCCGAGAAAGGATACGCAGTATTTT | TRBV6-5 | . | TRBD1 | TRBJ2-3
CASNGGSLYEQYF | TGTGCCAGCAATGGAGGATCCCTCTACGAGCAGTACTTC | TRBV2 | . | . | TRBJ2-7
CASSYDPYEQYF | TGTGCCAGCAGCTACGACCCCTACGAGCAGTACTTC | TRBV7-9 | few | . | TRBJ2-7
CASSLDLRAAGNTEAFF | TGTGCCAGCAGTTTAGATTTGAGGGCCGCGGGGAACACTGAAGCTTTCTTT | TRBV27 | . | . | TRBJ1-1
CASSWGTGGDEQYF | TGCGCCAGCAGCTGGGGGACAGGGGGCGACGAGCAGTACTTC | TRBV5-1 | many | TRBD1 | TRBJ2-7
CASSNTDSQKAPEAFF | TGTGCCAGCAGCAACACGGACAGCCAAAAAGCCCCAGAAGCTTTCTTT | TRBV12-3/TRBV12-4 | once | . | TRBJ1-1
CASSHVGENTEAFF | TGTGCCAGCAGCCACGTCGGAGAGAACACTGAAGCTTTCTTT | TRBV14 | few | . | TRBJ1-1
CASSSLGHYGYTF | TGTGCCAGCAGTTCGCTGGGGCACTATGGCTACACCTTC | TRBV27 | . | . | TRBJ1-2
CASSEALATIQETQYF | TGTGCCAGCAGTGAAGCGCTAGCGACAATACAAGAGACCCAGTACTTC | TRBV6-1 | few | . | TRBJ2-5
CASSESGVTEAFF | TGTGCCAGTAGTGAGTCCGGGGTCACTGAAGCTTTCTTT | TRBV19 | . | . | TRBJ1-1